This entry describes one T cell receptor (beta chain). Its matching antigen is unknown. Other DNA sequences in the same sample also yield this CDR3. Clones were sequenced by immunoSEQ multiplex PCR, and TCRdb holds only the in-frame ones, with some missing. Of more than 550,000 clones in the sample, less than 95% are singletons; the top ten hold 34%. This sample was included in a study of shared clonotypes between healthy human individuals. General study points: Across subsets, estimated richness was generally greater for naive than for memory populations.

The TCR comes from a young man in good health. Some clones in this sample may be carry-over from other donors' samples. Material for sequencing was memory CD8+ T cells from PBMCs. Subset: CD45RO+ cells pooled with CCR7-negative TemRA cells.

CDR3 sequence: CASSLAVRLNTGELFF. In DNA form, the CDR3 reads TGTGCCAGCAGCTTAGCAGTCAGGTTGAACACCGGGGAGCTGTTTTTT. This sequence joins TRBV7-9 and TRBJ2-2; no clear D gene. V lost 0 bases to trimming and J lost 1 base, with 9 bases between them. Per germline, CDR1 SEHNR and CDR2 FQNEAQ (reference sequence). CDR3 size: 16 residues. The full variable domain, its missing parts supplied by reference TRBV7-9 and TRBJ2-2, is DTGVSQNPRHKITKRGQNVTFRCDPISEHNRLYWYRQTLGQGPEFLTYFQNEAQLEKSRLLSDRFSAERPKGSFSTLEIQRTEQGDSAMYLCASSLAVRLNTGELFFGEGSRLTVL.